The rows below give T cell receptor beta chains drawn from one sample of a study of blood T cells in healthy people across ages. TCRdb reprocessed the 5' RACE reads via MiXCR and lists one record per CDR3 protein. This sample carries roughly 1.5 million distinct CDR3 sequences, roughly 43% of them seen once, and the ten largest clones take about 4.1%. Sequencing was carried out using blood. The receptor set was obtained from a woman under 30 in good health. Both conserved end residues are part of each CDR3. The order of the fields is CDR3 protein, J gene, V gene.

cdr3_aa: CASSLVYGKSTDTQYF; j_call: TRBJ2-3; v_call: TRBV7-8
cdr3_aa: CASSYSRVYRESDYGYTF; j_call: TRBJ1-2; v_call: TRBV6-5
cdr3_aa: CASSEALTGGVADTQYF; j_call: TRBJ2-3; v_call: TRBV2
cdr3_aa: CSASYGRGNQPQHF; j_call: TRBJ1-5; v_call: TRBV20-1
cdr3_aa: CASSQDHGDSCNEQFF; j_call: TRBJ2-1; v_call: TRBV4-3
cdr3_aa: CASSTGLEAHEQFF; j_call: TRBJ2-1; v_call: TRBV27
cdr3_aa: CSVRDIGTSGGNEQFF; j_call: TRBJ2-1; v_call: TRBV29-1
cdr3_aa: CATSDYGSPTDTQYF; j_call: TRBJ2-3; v_call: TRBV24-1
cdr3_aa: CASSLAGISGAQETQYF; j_call: TRBJ2-5; v_call: TRBV5-1
cdr3_aa: CASSFPYGPQHF; j_call: TRBJ1-5; v_call: TRBV7-9
cdr3_aa: CASSPAYRLNTEAFF; j_call: TRBJ1-1; v_call: TRBV7-2
cdr3_aa: CASSLADSTQYF; j_call: TRBJ2-3; v_call: TRBV7-9
cdr3_aa: CAIREGNEQFF; j_call: TRBJ2-1; v_call: TRBV10-3
cdr3_aa: CASRRRDGNYGYTF; j_call: TRBJ1-2; v_call: TRBV5-5
cdr3_aa: CASSQVNGFMNTEAFF; j_call: TRBJ1-1; v_call: TRBV4-3
cdr3_aa: CASSLSFGQASSYEQYF; j_call: TRBJ2-7; v_call: TRBV27
cdr3_aa: CSVVGRQGVMNTEAFF; j_call: TRBJ1-1; v_call: TRBV29-1
cdr3_aa: CASSFEGGRYNEQFF; j_call: TRBJ2-1; v_call: TRBV5-1
cdr3_aa: CASSVGQGSSGANVLTF; j_call: TRBJ2-6; v_call: TRBV5-1
cdr3_aa: CASSLDLGAPTQEQYF; j_call: TRBJ2-5; v_call: TRBV7-9
cdr3_aa: CASSFPGRGNIQYF; j_call: TRBJ2-4; v_call: TRBV7-9
cdr3_aa: CASSSYGTSEDTQYF; j_call: TRBJ2-3; v_call: TRBV7-2
cdr3_aa: CAWSTRDPRVGYGYTF; j_call: TRBJ1-2; v_call: TRBV30
cdr3_aa: CASSYRGGSCYNEQFF; j_call: TRBJ2-1; v_call: TRBV6-6
cdr3_aa: CASSLSRAANYGYTF; j_call: TRBJ1-2; v_call: TRBV7-2
cdr3_aa: CASSQLDGENTEAFF; j_call: TRBJ1-1; v_call: TRBV6-1
cdr3_aa: CASSVDVAGNTDTQYF; j_call: TRBJ2-3; v_call: TRBV9
cdr3_aa: CASSYGDRNSNPQHF; j_call: TRBJ1-5; v_call: TRBV7-2
cdr3_aa: CASSPSPDKAEDGYTF; j_call: TRBJ1-2; v_call: TRBV27
cdr3_aa: CASNLRPGRYNEQFF; j_call: TRBJ2-1; v_call: TRBV5-4
cdr3_aa: CATRRGINEKLFF; j_call: TRBJ1-4; v_call: TRBV12-3/TRBV12-4
cdr3_aa: CATQGQAYEQYF; j_call: TRBJ2-7; v_call: TRBV6-5
cdr3_aa: CASSLRTGGAQPQHF; j_call: TRBJ1-5; v_call: TRBV5-5
cdr3_aa: CASSPVMGAEGNTEAFF; j_call: TRBJ1-1; v_call: TRBV18
cdr3_aa: CASRGRMNTEAFF; j_call: TRBJ1-1; v_call: TRBV27
cdr3_aa: CASSLARRAGGEQYF; j_call: TRBJ2-7; v_call: TRBV7-2
cdr3_aa: CASSYWGQGAEGYTF; j_call: TRBJ1-2; v_call: TRBV6-2/TRBV6-3
cdr3_aa: CSVEEGEAYEQYF; j_call: TRBJ2-7; v_call: TRBV29-1
cdr3_aa: CASSFPRTSGTAIYNEQFF; j_call: TRBJ2-1; v_call: TRBV12-3/TRBV12-4
cdr3_aa: CASTRGSYEQYF; j_call: TRBJ2-7; v_call: TRBV28
cdr3_aa: CASSQVGGVRTDTQYF; j_call: TRBJ2-3; v_call: TRBV3-1